This passage covers 20 T cell receptor beta chains from one sample sequenced in a study of T cell responses to AZD1222 COVID-19 vaccine. The protocol was immunoSEQ multiplex PCR, while the TCRdb copy is restricted to in-frame clones and leaves out a portion. The sample includes about 96,000 clones, approximately 88% of them seen just once. Sequences were derived from peripheral blood, sampled on day 0 of AZD1222 vaccination. The receptor source for this set is an adult in good health.

The chain recombines TRBV18 with TRBJ1-2, with 9 bases lining up with TRBD1. Per the germline V gene, CDR1 is KGHSH and CDR2 is LQKENI. The CDR3 extends over 14 amino acids. Unmatched junction bases numbered 6, after V lost 2 bases and J lost 8 bases. CDR3 DNA sequence: TGTGCCAGCTCACCATACAGGGGGCGTGACGGCTACACCTTC. This gives the protein CASSPYRGRDGYTF.

Here the CDR3 DNA reads TGTGCCTGGAGCAAGGGGGATAATTCACCCCTCCACTTT. Amino acids: CAWSKGDNSPLHF. This chain joins TRBV30 and TRBJ1-6; weak D call: TRBD1 (6 bases). CDR3 length: 13 residues. Trimming removed 3 bases from V and 5 bases from J, with 8 bases in between. Per germline, CDR1 GTSNPN and CDR2 SVGIG (reference sequence).

This clone has only a few counts. The chain joins TRBV30 to TRBJ1-2; D not resolved. Trimming removed 2 bases from V and 0 bases from J, with 37 bases in between. Germline V gene lookup returns CDR1 GTSNPN and CDR2 SVGIG (reference sequence). The CDR3 has 23 amino acids. The CDR3 DNA is TGTGCCTGGAGTACACTACCTCAAGACTCCCATATTTCACAACTCCCTCCTAACTATGGCTACACCTTC. Its protein product is CAWSTLPQDSHISQLPPNYGYTF.

CDR3 region: CASSTPGTRNNEQFF. The CDR3 DNA reads TGTGCCAGCAGCACCCCCGGGACTAGAAACAATGAGCAGTTCTTC. V is TRBV6-2 or TRBV6-3 and J is TRBJ2-1; 8 nucleotides line up with TRBD2. The CDR3 contains 15 residues. J was trimmed by 5 bases and V by 6 bases; bases with no gene match: 9. The V gene's germline CDR1 is MNHEY and CDR2 SVGEGT.

The chain is built from TRBV28 and TRBJ2-7, with D possibly being TRBD1 or TRBD2 (5 bases each). The CDR3 has 16 amino acids. V was pared by 1 base and J by 0 bases, with 13 bases between. Germline loops: CDR1 MDHEN, CDR2 SYDVKM. The DNA of the CDR3 is TGTGCCAGCAGTTTATCGGCGGCAGGGAGCTCCTACGAGCAGTACTTC. Amino acid sequence: CASSLSAAGSSYEQYF.

This clone appeared once. The V call is TRBV2, the J call TRBJ1-1; D not certain. Trimming left V 6 bases short and J 1 base short, with 18 bases between. From germline, CDR1 is SNHLY and CDR2 FYNNEI. This CDR3 is 16 amino acids long. CDR3 nucleotides: TGTGCCAGCAGCCATTACCTATACCGACCGAACACTGAAGCTTTCTTT. It translates to CASSHYLYRPNTEAFF.

The gene calls are TRBV3-1 (or the pseudogene TRBV3-2) and TRBJ1-1, with D hard to call. This CDR3 spans 13 amino acids. Trimming removed 4 bases from V and 0 bases from J, with 6 bases in between. Germline CDR1 reads LGHDT; CDR2 reads YNNKEL (reference sequence). The CDR3 here is CASSRSVNTEAFF. CDR3 nucleotide sequence: TGTGCCAGCAGCCGAAGCGTGAACACTGAAGCTTTCTTT.

The chain is built from TRBV15 and TRBJ1-5; D is unclear. Germline lookup yields CDR1 LNHNV and CDR2 YYDKDF (reference sequence). Trimming shortened V by 1 base and J by 0 bases, and 10 bases separated the two germline ends. CDR3 size: 16 residues. Here the CDR3 DNA reads TGTGCCACCAGCAGAGGAGCCAGAACTAGCAATCAGCCCCAGCATTTT. Its protein is CATSRGARTSNQPQHF.

The J gene is TRBJ2-5, the V gene TRBV30; 12 bases are shared with TRBD1. Germline V CDR1 and CDR2: GTSNPN, SVGIG (reference sequence). J gave up 6 bases and V 3 bases, and 8 bases lay outside the gene matches. The CDR3 consists of 15 residues. The CDR3 loop is CAWRSGTGGGQTQYF. The CDR3, as DNA: TGTGCCTGGAGGTCCGGGACAGGGGGCGGACAGACCCAGTACTTC.

V usage is TRBV27 and J usage is TRBJ1-3, with TRBD1 as a possible D gene (5 bases). The V end was cut by 4 bases, the J end by 2 bases, with 9 bases between. The CDR3 is made up of 14 amino acids. Germline V gene sequence: CDR1 MNHEY, CDR2 SMNVEV (reference sequence). The CDR3 here is CASSSGGTGNTIYF. DNA for the CDR3: TGTGCCAGCAGTTCGGGGGGAACTGGAAACACCATATATTTT.

This chain uses TRBV29-1 with TRBJ1-5, with TRBD1 matching over 10 bases. The length of the CDR3 is 14 residues. Germline CDR1 and CDR2: SQVTM and ANQGSEA. J lost 4 bases, V lost 5 bases, and 5 bases had no gene match. The CDR3 sequence: CSVRQGANNQPQHF. Here the CDR3 DNA reads TGCAGCGTTCGACAGGGGGCGAATAATCAGCCCCAGCATTTT.

Regarding this clone: This sample also contains other DNA sequences that code for the same CDR3. This rearrangement joins TRBV5-1 to TRBJ1-1, with TRBD1 as a possible D gene (5 bases). The CDR3 loop spans 15 amino acids. Germline-derived CDR1 and CDR2 are SGHRS and YFSETQ. Trimming stripped 3 bases from V and 1 base from J, with 13 bases between. The CDR3 here is CASSSSGTGNTEAFF. DNA for the CDR3: TGCGCCAGCAGCTCGTCGGGAACAGGGAACACTGAAGCTTTCTTT.

In its sample, this clone was seen a few times. The chain combines TRBV9 with TRBJ2-7, with 8 bases lining up with TRBD2. The CDR3 spans 16 residues. V shed 3 bases and J 3 bases; nucleotides not matched to a gene: 11. Germline V gives CDR1 SGDLS, CDR2 YYNGEE. The CDR3 sequence is CASSESPAGESYEQYF. The CDR3 bases are TGTGCCAGCAGCGAATCCCCAGCGGGAGAGAGCTACGAGCAGTACTTC.

The chain employs TRBV19 and TRBJ2-7; D perhaps matches TRBD1 (5 bases). V lost 6 bases and J 6 bases, leaving 15 bases between the germline ends. Per the germline V gene, CDR1 is LNHDA and CDR2 is SQIVND (reference sequence). The CDR3 consists of 13 residues. This chain's CDR3 is CASRQGYLGEQYF. CDR3 bases: TGTGCCAGTAGGCAGGGCTATTTGGGCGAGCAGTACTTC.

This clone is a singleton in its sample. The chain joins TRBV29-1 to TRBJ1-1; D unclear. V was trimmed by 7 bases and J by 3 bases, leaving 18 bases between them. Germline V gene lookup returns CDR1 SQVTM and CDR2 ANQGSEA. The CDR3 has 14 residues. CDR3 nucleotides: TGCAGCGCCCTAAGACGACCCGGACACACTGAAGCTTTCTTT. It is translated as CSALRRPGHTEAFF. The whole variable domain, filled in from reference TRBV29-1 and TRBJ1-1, reads SAVISQKPSRDICQRGTSLTIQCQVDSQVTMMFWYRQQPGQSLTLIATANQGSEATYESGFVIDKFPISRPNLTFSTLTVSNMSPEDSSIYLCSALRRPGHTEAFFGQGTRLTVV.

The J gene is TRBJ1-1, the V gene TRBV1. TRBV1 is designated a pseudogene. CDR3 length: 8 residues. DNA of the CDR3: TGCACCAGCAGCCAAGCTTTCTTT. It codes for CTSSQAFF.

CDR3 DNA sequence: TGTGCCAGCAGCAGCCGTCGGACTAGCGTTTTCTCCTACAATGAGCAGTTCTTC. Translated: CASSSRRTSVFSYNEQFF. The chain couples TRBV5-6 to TRBJ2-1, with TRBD2 matching over 9 bases. The ends lost 4 bases at V and 0 bases at J; junction bases unmatched: 11. This CDR3 region has 18 residues. CDR1 SGHDT and CDR2 YYEEEE come from the germline V gene.

The V call is TRBV3-1 (or the pseudogene TRBV3-2), the J call TRBJ2-5; D tentatively fits TRBD1 or TRBD2 (5 bases each). Deletions cut 2 bases from V and 2 bases from J, with 12 bases between. This CDR3 spans 15 amino acids. Germline values: CDR1 LGHDT, CDR2 YNNKEL (reference sequence). The CDR3 region has the DNA TGTGCCAGCAGCCAAAACCGGGGCCCACAAGAGACCCAGTACTTC. Translating it yields CASSQNRGPQETQYF.

The V and J genes are TRBV5-1 and TRBJ2-7; D possibly uses TRBD1 or TRBD2 (5 bases each). Germline V lookup: CDR1 SGHRS, CDR2 YFSETQ. Deletions cut 0 bases from V and 7 bases from J, with 17 bases between. The CDR3 consists of 15 residues. Written as DNA, the CDR3 is TGCGCCAGCAGCTTGGGAGGGACCCAGGGCAAGGAGCAGTACTTC. Amino acids: CASSLGGTQGKEQYF.

CDR3 bases: TGTGCCTGGAGTACGGGGGGGATTAGCGGGAGCGCAGATACGCAGTATTTT. This gives the protein CAWSTGGISGSADTQYF. This chain links TRBV30 with TRBJ2-3; the match to TRBD2 covers 9 bases. The ends lost 2 bases at V and 4 bases at J; junction bases unmatched: 13. The CDR3 consists of 17 residues. Germline CDR1 reads GTSNPN; CDR2 reads SVGIG (reference sequence).